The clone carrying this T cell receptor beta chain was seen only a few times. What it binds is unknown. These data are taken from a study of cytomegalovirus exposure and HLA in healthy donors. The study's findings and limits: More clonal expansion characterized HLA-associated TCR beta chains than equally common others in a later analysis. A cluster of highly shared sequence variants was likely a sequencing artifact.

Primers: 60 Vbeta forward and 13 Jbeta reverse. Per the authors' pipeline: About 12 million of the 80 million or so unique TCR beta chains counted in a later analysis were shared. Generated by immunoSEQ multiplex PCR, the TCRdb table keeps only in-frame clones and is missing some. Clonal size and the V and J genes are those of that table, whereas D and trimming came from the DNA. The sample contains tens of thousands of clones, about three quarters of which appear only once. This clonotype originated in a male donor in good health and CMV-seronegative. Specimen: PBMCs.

CDR3: CASSMREHRGSPLHF. The CDR3 bases are TGTGCCAGTAGTATGCGGGAACACAGAGGTTCACCCCTCCACTTT. The V call is TRBV19, the J call TRBJ1-6; no firm D call. Between the trimmed V and J ends, which lost 3 bases and 9 bases, there was a span of 15 bases. The CDR3 is 15 amino acids. The germline gives CDR1 LNHDA, CDR2 SQIVND (reference sequence).